Below are 19 T cell receptor beta chains sequenced from a single sample in a study of blood T cell repertoires in COVID-19. Generated by immunoSEQ multiplex PCR, the TCRdb table keeps only in-frame clones and is missing some. The sample consists of more than 100,000 clones, around 81% of them appearing once. The sample consisted of peripheral blood. Source of these receptors: a woman aged 60-75 years with active or convalescent COVID-19.

The genes are TRBV4-3 and TRBJ1-1; D remains unclear. This CDR3 region has 13 residues. V was pared by 0 bases and J by 12 bases, with 14 bases between. CDR1 and CDR2 (germline): LGHNA, YSLEER. The CDR3 loop is CASSQDPTTETFF. The CDR3, as DNA: TGCGCCAGCAGCCAAGATCCGACGACGGAGACTTTCTTT.

The chain has TRBV6-2 or TRBV6-3 and TRBJ2-3; a possible D gene is TRBD2 (5 bases). Per germline, CDR1 MNHEY and CDR2 SVGEGT. V lost 4 bases and J 5 bases, leaving 13 bases between the germline ends. The CDR3 is 14 residues long. CDR3 coding DNA: TGTGCCAGCAGTTTGTCGGGGTCGGGAGATACGCAGTATTTT. Encoded protein: CASSLSGSGDTQYF.

This clone was counted a few times. The rearrangement links TRBV5-1 to TRBJ1-6; 7 bases fit TRBD1. The CDR3 has 15 residues. CDR1 and CDR2 from the germline V gene are SGHRS and YFSETQ. The V gene end was trimmed by 0 bases and the J gene end by 9 bases; junction bases not matched to a gene: 6. CDR3 in amino acids: CASSLETGVSSPLHF. CDR3 DNA: TGCGCCAGCAGCTTGGAAACAGGGGTCTCTTCACCCCTCCACTTT.

The V gene is TRBV18, the J gene TRBJ1-2; D not resolved. From germline, CDR1 is KGHSH and CDR2 LQKENI. Between the trimmed V and J ends, which lost 3 bases and 2 bases, there was a span of 4 bases. This CDR3 has 12 residues. CDR3 amino acids: CASSPLNYGYTF. CDR3 nucleotide sequence: TGTGCCAGCTCACCCCTGAACTATGGCTACACCTTC.

V is TRBV19 and J is TRBJ2-5; no definite D call. CDR3 length: 13 amino acids. Trimming pared 7 bases from V and 2 bases from J, leaving 11 bases between. CDR1 is LNHDA, CDR2 SQIVND, per germline (reference sequence). This CDR3 is CASTSRSQETQYF. The CDR3, as DNA: TGTGCCAGTACCTCACGGAGTCAAGAGACCCAGTACTTC.

This clone has just one count. V is TRBV5-5 and J is TRBJ2-6, with TRBD1 identical over 9 bases. Unmatched junction bases numbered 7, after V lost 0 bases and J lost 0 bases. The CDR3 consists of 19 residues. Germline loops: CDR1 SGHKS, CDR2 YYEKEE (reference sequence). CDR3 region: CASSLGWDRVPSGANVLTF. The CDR3 region has the DNA TGTGCCAGCAGCTTGGGATGGGACAGGGTACCCTCTGGGGCCAACGTCCTGACTTTC.

This clone has a handful of counts. This rearrangement joins TRBV5-4 to TRBJ1-2; possibly TRBD1 for D (5 bases). Germline values: CDR1 SGHNT, CDR2 YYREEE (reference sequence). V shed 2 bases and J shed 7 bases, with 15 bases lying between them. This CDR3 comprises 14 residues. CDR3 region: CASSFTEGTSGYTF. CDR3 bases: TGTGCCAGCAGCTTTACGGAGGGGACGAGTGGCTACACCTTC.

The genes are TRBV7-9 and TRBJ2-3; 10 bases agree with TRBD2. This CDR3 has 18 amino acids. The germline CDR1 and CDR2 sequences are SEHNR and FQNEAQ (reference sequence). The V and J ends lost 4 bases and 3 bases, in that order; junction bases with no gene match: 13. CDR3 protein: CASSSPSSGRSGTDTQYF. DNA of the CDR3: TGTGCCAGCAGCTCCCCTTCTAGCGGGAGAAGTGGGACAGATACGCAGTATTTT.

The rearrangement links TRBV25-1 to TRBJ2-7, with TRBD2 as a possible D gene (5 bases). The CDR3 spans 14 residues. From germline, CDR1 is MGHDK and CDR2 SYGVNS. Between the trimmed V and J ends, which lost 3 bases and 6 bases, there was a span of 15 bases. CDR3 protein: CASSETGGSGEQYF. CDR3 DNA: TGTGCCAGCAGTGAGACCGGTGGGAGCGGCGAGCAGTACTTC.

This clone was recorded a few times. This chain joins TRBV30 and TRBJ2-3; TRBD2 aligns across 7 bases. The junction had 11 bases not matched to a gene; V was cut back by 3 bases and J by 5 bases. In germline, CDR1 is GTSNPN, CDR2 SVGIG (reference sequence). The CDR3 consists of 15 residues. The CDR3 nucleotides are TGTGCCTGGAGCGCGGGGGTAGGATCGGGAGATACGCAGTATTTT. Its protein product is CAWSAGVGSGDTQYF.

This rearrangement joins TRBV4-3 to TRBJ2-3, with D unresolved. V lost 0 bases to trimming and J lost 2 bases, with 9 bases between them. Germline CDR1 reads LGHNA; CDR2 reads YSLEER. This CDR3 contains 15 residues. The CDR3 DNA reads as TGCGCCAGCAGCCAAGATCGGCGGTACACAGATACGCAGTATTTT. Amino acid sequence: CASSQDRRYTDTQYF.

The chain couples TRBV6-2 or TRBV6-3 to TRBJ2-1, with 7 bases that match TRBD2. J gave up 1 base and V 6 bases, and 12 bases lay outside the gene matches. Germline CDR1 reads MNHEY; CDR2 reads SVGEGT. This CDR3 contains 17 residues. The CDR3 protein is CASSFPSGGGSYNEQFF. For the CDR3, the DNA is TGTGCCAGCAGCTTTCCTTCGGGGGGAGGGTCCTACAATGAGCAGTTCTTC.

The chain has TRBV7-3 and TRBJ1-4; D possibly corresponds to TRBD1 (5 bases). The CDR3 extends over 15 amino acids. In germline, CDR1 is SGHTA, CDR2 FQGTGA. V was clipped by 2 bases and J by 6 bases, with 13 bases between them. For the CDR3, the DNA is TGTGCCAGCAGCTTACGGGGGACTTCGGATGAAAAACTGTTTTTT. Translation gives CASSLRGTSDEKLFF.

This chain uses TRBV24-1 with TRBJ2-5; 10 bases line up with TRBD2. The germline V gene has CDR1 KGHDR and CDR2 SFDVKD. After removal of 9 bases from V and 5 bases from J, the junction contained 5 bases not matched to a gene. The CDR3 is 13 residues long. The CDR3 sequence is CATSIAGGETQYF. The CDR3 nucleotides read TGTGCCACCTCAATAGCGGGGGGTGAGACCCAGTACTTC.

The chain couples TRBV7-9 to TRBJ1-1; the match to TRBD1 covers 10 bases. V shed 4 bases, J shed 0 bases, and the junction held 8 bases outside the gene matches. This CDR3 region has 17 residues. Germline CDR1 is SEHNR and CDR2 is FQNEAQ (reference sequence). The DNA of the CDR3 is TGTGCCAGCAGCTCCCGGGACAGGGGACTCATGAACACTGAAGCTTTCTTT. Its protein is CASSSRDRGLMNTEAFF. The full variable domain, with the rest looked up from reference TRBV7-9 and TRBJ1-1, is DTGVSQNPRHKITKRGQNVTFRCDPISEHNRLYWYRQTLGQGPEFLTYFQNEAQLEKSRLLSDRFSAERPKGSFSTLEIQRTEQGDSAMYLCASSSRDRGLMNTEAFFGQGTRLTVV.

This chain uses TRBV30 with TRBJ2-6, with 10 bases matching TRBD1. This CDR3 has 18 amino acids. The V gene end was trimmed by 1 base and the J gene end by 1 base; junction bases not matched to a gene: 7. Germline V gene sequence: CDR1 GTSNPN, CDR2 SVGIG (reference sequence). The CDR3 region is CAWSARQGASSGANVLTF. CDR3 nucleotide sequence: TGTGCCTGGAGTGCCAGACAGGGGGCTTCATCTGGGGCCAACGTCCTGACTTTC.

The chain couples TRBV10-3 to TRBJ1-4; D uncertain. Germline V lookup: CDR1 ENHRY, CDR2 SYGVKD. V was cut by 4 bases and J by 4 bases, with 13 bases left in between. The CDR3 runs to 15 residues. The CDR3 region is CAISAQQGGNEKLFF. The CDR3 DNA sequence: TGTGCCATCAGTGCTCAACAAGGCGGTAATGAAAAACTGTTTTTT.

This clone was seen a few times. The genes are TRBV7-9 and TRBJ2-7; 8 nucleotides match TRBD2. The CDR3 contains 14 residues. CDR1 and CDR2 (germline): SEHNR, FQNEAQ (reference sequence). J lost 4 bases, V lost 5 bases, and 7 bases had no gene match. The CDR3 DNA reads as TGTGCCAGCAGCCAACCGGGAGGGAAGTACGAGCAGTACTTC. It yields the protein CASSQPGGKYEQYF.

The CDR3 DNA is TGCAGTGCTAGTCTGGGGGGGAATAGCAATCAGCCCCAGCATTTT. This sequence encodes CSASLGGNSNQPQHF. This chain uses TRBV20-1 with TRBJ1-5, with D maybe TRBD1 (5 bases). The CDR3 has 15 amino acids. V was trimmed by 3 bases and J by 0 bases, leaving 12 bases between them. Germline CDR1 reads DFQATT; CDR2 reads SNEGSKA (reference sequence).